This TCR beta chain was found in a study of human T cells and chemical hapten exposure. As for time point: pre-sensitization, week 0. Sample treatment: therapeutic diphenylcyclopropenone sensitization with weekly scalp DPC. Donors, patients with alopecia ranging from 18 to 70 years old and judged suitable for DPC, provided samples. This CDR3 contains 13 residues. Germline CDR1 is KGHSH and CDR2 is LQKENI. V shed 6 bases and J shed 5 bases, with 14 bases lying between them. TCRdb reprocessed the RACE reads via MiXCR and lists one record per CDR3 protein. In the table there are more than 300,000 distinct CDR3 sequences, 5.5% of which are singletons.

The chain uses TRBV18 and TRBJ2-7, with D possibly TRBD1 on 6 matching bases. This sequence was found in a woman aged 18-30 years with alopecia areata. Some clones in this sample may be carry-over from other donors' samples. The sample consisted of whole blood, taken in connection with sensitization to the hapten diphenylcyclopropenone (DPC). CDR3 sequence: CASSQYREDEQYF. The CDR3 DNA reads TGTGCCAGCTCCCAATACAGGGAAGACGAGCAGTACTTC.